Included here is one T cell receptor beta chain sequence, with context. Its specificity is not known. This record belongs to a study of cytomegalovirus exposure and HLA in healthy donors. Study-level results: Researchers counted some 150 TCR beta chains as cytomegalovirus-associated. Most subjects had HLA-A and HLA-B alleles reportedly predicted accurately by TCR beta sequences. Per a later analysis, about 18,000 TCR beta sequences showed association with HLA alleles at 0.05 false discovery rate.

The PCR used 60 Vbeta and 13 Jbeta primers. Method: immunoSEQ multiplex PCR; TCRdb's copy keeps in-frame clones and lacks some. This sample's table reports roughly 55,000 clones. CDR3 length: 13 residues. Trimming cost V 5 bases and J 1 base; bases outside gene matches: 1. Germline values: CDR1 SGHTA, CDR2 FQGTGA. This chain connects TRBV7-3 to TRBJ1-1; 7 bases are a match to TRBD1. Sequenced sample: PBMCs. This receptor was identified in a middle-aged man in good health and CMV-seropositive. The CDR3 spells CASSRQGNTEAFF. The DNA for the CDR3 is TGTGCCAGCAGCCGACAGGGGAACACTGAAGCTTTCTTT.